This note documents a single TCR beta chain sequence. Antigen: not known. Only in-frame clones appear in the TCRdb table, and some are missing; sequencing was by immunoSEQ multiplex PCR. In the table there are roughly 64,000 clones, roughly 87% of which are singletons. Per the germline V gene, CDR1 is MNHNY and CDR2 is SVGAGI (reference sequence). The ends lost 6 bases at V and 0 bases at J; junction bases unmatched: 7. This CDR3 spans 15 amino acids. This entry comes from a study of lymphopenia after photon versus proton radiotherapy. Points from the study as a whole: Under photons, naive T cells and diversity fell while effector/memory populations rose.

The rearrangement links TRBV6-6 to TRBJ2-7, with 8 bases matching TRBD1. The receptor was isolated from a man older than 75 with esophageal cancer. This sample comprised peripheral blood, obtained from a patient treated with proton-based radiotherapy. This CDR3 is CASRDTGGSSYEQYF. In nucleotides, the CDR3 is TGTGCCAGCAGAGATACAGGGGGTAGCTCCTACGAGCAGTACTTC.